Listed here are 29 T cell receptor beta chains from one sample, sequenced in a study of T-cell reconstitution after alpha-beta-depleted transplantation in children. Researchers prepared the TCRbeta library using unique molecular identifiers, the study reports. TCRdb re-derived calls from the PCR reads in MiXCR, one entry per CDR3 protein. The sample has around 370,000 distinct CDR3 sequences, about a tenth seen once. Here the sequenced sample was PBMCs from the stem cell graft donor, taken from the stem cell graft. All receptors derive from a human donor who donated a stem cell graft to a child with acute lymphoblastic leukemia.

V gene TRBV28 combines with J gene TRBJ2-1; D remains unclear. The V end was cut by 9 bases, the J end by 8 bases, with 20 bases between. This CDR3 is 14 amino acids long. Germline CDR1 reads MDHEN; CDR2 reads SYDVKM. This chain's CDR3 is CASSPPGPRHEQFF. The CDR3 region has the DNA TGTGCCAGTTCTCCGCCGGGCCCTCGGCATGAGCAGTTCTTC.

This clonotype showed up just a few times. This chain uses TRBV25-1 with TRBJ2-7; perhaps TRBD2 as D (6 bases). The CDR3 covers 14 residues. Germline V gene data show CDR1 as MGHDK and CDR2 as SYGVNS. The germline V and J ends were trimmed by 2 bases and 3 bases, with 11 bases remaining between them. The CDR3 sequence is CASSEPGGDYEQYF. In DNA form, the CDR3 reads TGTGCCAGCAGTGAACCCGGGGGAGACTACGAGCAGTACTTC.

The chain recombines TRBV7-8 with TRBJ2-1; D remains ambiguous. This CDR3 is 15 amino acids long. From germline, CDR1 is SGHVS and CDR2 FQNEAQ. Trimming stripped 0 bases from V and 3 bases from J, with 9 bases between. The CDR3 coding sequence is TGTGCCAGCAGCTTAGCGCACAACGGCTACAATGAGCAGTTCTTC. Translated, it gives CASSLAHNGYNEQFF.

This clonotype has just a few counts. The V gene is TRBV6-5, the J gene TRBJ1-4; a possible D gene is TRBD1 (6 bases). The V end was cut by 4 bases, the J end by 4 bases, with 16 bases between. Germline CDR1 and CDR2: MNHEY and SVGAGI. This CDR3 spans 16 amino acids. CDR3 DNA sequence: TGTGCCAGCAGTTCCGCTCCGGGACACCTTAATGAAAAACTGTTTTTT. Translating gives CASSSAPGHLNEKLFF.

The V and J genes are TRBV7-6 and TRBJ2-2; unclear D gene. Per the germline V gene, CDR1 is SGHVS and CDR2 is FNYEAQ. The CDR3 has 15 residues. Trimming pared 1 base from V and 4 bases from J, leaving 10 bases between. This CDR3 reads CASSLDRATTGELFF. For the CDR3, the DNA is TGTGCCAGCAGCTTAGATCGCGCAACCACCGGGGAGCTGTTTTTT. Looking up the rest from reference TRBV7-6 and TRBJ2-2 gives the full variable domain: GAGVSQSPRYKVTKRGQDVALRCDPISGHVSLYWYRQALGQGPEFLTYFNYEAQQDKSGLPNDRFSAERPEGSISTLTIQRTEQRDSAMYRCASSLDRATTGELFFGEGSRLTVL.

This clonotype came up a few times. This chain uses TRBV4-1 with TRBJ2-5; TRBD2 agrees at 11 bases. Germline CDR1 reads MGHRA; CDR2 reads YSYEKL. This CDR3 spans 16 amino acids. Trimming removed 0 bases from V and 2 bases from J; junction bases left unmatched: 2. This chain's CDR3 is CASSQDGTSGQETQYF. Here the CDR3 DNA reads TGCGCCAGCAGCCAAGACGGGACTAGCGGACAAGAGACCCAGTACTTC.

This clonotype was seen many times. This chain links TRBV12-3 or TRBV12-4 with TRBJ1-5; D is uncertain. V was trimmed by 5 bases and J by 5 bases, leaving 7 bases between them. CDR3 length equals 12 residues. This chain's CDR3 is CASSPTDQPQHF. CDR3 in DNA: TGTGCCAGCAGTCCGACCGATCAGCCCCAGCATTTT.

There are a few counts of this clonotype. The CDR3 DNA follows: TGCAGCGTTGTCAATCCCGGGACAGGGGGATGGTCTGCCGAGGTGCTTGGCTACACCTTC. Its translation is CSVVNPGTGGWSAEVLGYTF. The genes are TRBV29-1 and TRBJ1-2, with 11 nucleotides matching TRBD1. The V gene end was trimmed by 4 bases and the J gene end by 7 bases; junction bases not matched to a gene: 26. CDR1 and CDR2 from the germline V gene are SQVTM and ANQGSEA. This CDR3 is 20 amino acids long.

This clonotype was seen more than once but under ten times. The genes are TRBV6-1 and TRBJ2-7; 10 positions agree with TRBD2. Germline V lookup: CDR1 MNHNS, CDR2 SASEGT. The J segment lost 5 bases and the V segment lost 4 bases, leaving 2 bases of the junction unmatched. The CDR3 runs 13 residues. In DNA form, the CDR3 reads TGTGCCAGCAGTGCTAGCGGGAGCGACGAGCAGTACTTC. It specifies CASSASGSDEQYF.

The chain combines TRBV6-2 or TRBV6-3 with TRBJ2-7; 13 positions agree with TRBD2. Unmatched junction bases numbered 14, after V lost 6 bases and J lost 9 bases. The CDR3 sequence is 16 residues long. Per germline, CDR1 MNHEY and CDR2 SVGEGT. The CDR3 sequence: CASRGTSGNYYTGQYF. The CDR3 region has the DNA TGTGCCAGCAGAGGGACTAGCGGGAACTATTATACGGGGCAGTACTTC.

This chain connects TRBV4-3 to TRBJ2-1; TRBD1 is a possible D gene (5 bases). The CDR3 is 14 residues long. The V and J ends lost 1 base and 10 bases respectively, with 14 bases between them. The germline CDR1 and CDR2 sequences are LGHNA and YSLEER. This chain's CDR3 is CASSQAGRAGEQFF. The DNA for the CDR3 is TGCGCCAGCAGCCAAGCAGGCAGGGCAGGGGAGCAGTTCTTC.

There are many counts of this clonotype. J is TRBJ1-4 and V is TRBV20-1, with D unclear. Germline V gene sequence: CDR1 DFQATT, CDR2 SNEGSKA (reference sequence). CDR3 length: 15 residues. V shed 0 bases and J shed 10 bases, with 18 bases lying between them. The CDR3 here is CSARDWAGLMSKLFF. CDR3 sequence (DNA): TGCAGTGCTAGAGATTGGGCCGGGTTGATGTCAAAACTGTTTTTT.

This clonotype showed up just a few times. The rearrangement links TRBV7-2 to TRBJ2-7; D possibly corresponds to TRBD1 (6 bases). Germline V gene data show CDR1 as SGHTA and CDR2 as FQGNSA. Trimming pared 1 base from V and 6 bases from J, leaving 16 bases between. The CDR3 consists of 15 residues. CDR3 sequence (DNA): TGTGCCAGCAGCTTAGAGCCCTGGGACACCCTCGAGCAGTACTTC. The encoded protein is CASSLEPWDTLEQYF.

This clonotype was seen only a few times. The genes are TRBV7-9 and TRBJ1-4; TRBD1 is a possible D gene (5 bases). CDR3 length equals 14 residues. Trimming took 4 bases from V and 8 from J, leaving 14 bases between them. Germline values: CDR1 SEHNR, CDR2 FQNEAQ (reference sequence). DNA of the CDR3: TGTGCCAGCAGCTCACGGGGGGGTCACGAAAAACTGTTTTTT. Translation gives CASSSRGGHEKLFF.

This clonotype was seen a handful of times. The J gene is TRBJ2-7, the V gene TRBV18; perhaps TRBD1 as D (6 bases). The V end lost 2 bases, the J end lost 6 bases, and 17 bases lay between the germline ends. The length of the CDR3 is 15 residues. Germline CDR1 and CDR2: KGHSH and LQKENI. The CDR3 region is CASSPGSRGGSEQYF. The CDR3 DNA sequence: TGTGCCAGCTCACCAGGCTCCAGGGGCGGCAGCGAGCAGTACTTC. The full variable domain, rest sourced from reference TRBV18 and TRBJ2-7, is NAGVMQNPRHLVRRRGQEARLRCSPMKGHSHVYWYRQLPEEGLKFMVYLQKENIIDESGMPKERFSAEFPKEGPSILRIQQVVRGDSAAYFCASSPGSRGGSEQYFGPGTRLTVT.

This clonotype has more than one count but fewer than ten. The rearrangement links TRBV12-3 or TRBV12-4 to TRBJ2-7; perhaps TRBD2 as D (6 bases). Trimming removed 7 bases at V and 3 bases at J, with 16 bases between. This CDR3 spans 14 amino acids. DNA for the CDR3: TGTGCCAGCAAACCTCCCGGGAGCTACTACGAGCAGTACTTC. It encodes CASKPPGSYYEQYF.

This clonotype has at least ten counts. This CDR3 reads CSASAAGGYDTQYF. Written as DNA, the CDR3 is TGCAGTGCTAGTGCGGCGGGAGGGTATGATACGCAGTATTTT. This chain uses TRBV20-1 with TRBJ2-3; 9 nucleotides match TRBD2. Germline V gives CDR1 DFQATT, CDR2 SNEGSKA (reference sequence). V shed 3 bases, J shed 6 bases, and the junction held 7 bases outside the gene matches. This CDR3 has 14 amino acids.

This clonotype showed up just a few times. V usage is TRBV27 and J usage is TRBJ1-4; no firm D call. V shed 2 bases and J shed 8 bases, with 15 bases lying between them. CDR1 and CDR2 (germline): MNHEY, SMNVEV (reference sequence). The length of the CDR3 is 15 residues. The CDR3 sequence: CASSLNGRGVEKLFF. The CDR3 DNA follows: TGTGCCAGCAGTTTAAACGGGCGGGGAGTGGAAAAACTGTTTTTT.

V usage is TRBV21-1 and J usage is TRBJ2-7; TRBD1 is taken as the D call from the table, unchecked against the DNA. TRBV21-1 is given as a pseudogene. The CDR3 is made up of 16 amino acids. DNA for the CDR3: TGTGCCAGCAGCCGCCATATAAGTTGGACAGGGCACGAGCAGTACTTC. Encoded protein: CASSRHISWTGHEQYF.

The V gene is TRBV19, the J gene TRBJ1-1, with 7 bases aligning to TRBD1. V was clipped by 8 bases and J by 11 bases; unmatched bases: 8. Germline V CDR1 and CDR2: LNHDA, SQIVND (reference sequence). This CDR3 region has 11 residues. The CDR3 nucleotides read TGTGCCAGTGCGGACAGGAGAGGCGCTTTCTTT. Encoded protein: CASADRRGAFF. Complete variable domain (other parts from reference TRBV19 and TRBJ1-1): DGGITQSPKYLFRKEGQNVTLSCEQNLNHDAMYWYRQDPGQGLRLIYYSQIVNDFQKGDIAEGYSVSREKKESFPLTVTSAQKNPTAFYLCASADRRGAFFGQGTRLTVV.

The CDR3 DNA follows: TGCAGCGTTGTGTTTAGGACCGGGGAGCTGTTTTTT. Translated, it gives CSVVFRTGELFF. V and J are TRBV29-1 and TRBJ2-2, with unresolved D. V lost 4 bases to trimming and J lost 5 bases, with 8 bases between them. Germline CDR1 SQVTM, CDR2 ANQGSEA. The CDR3 covers 12 residues.

This clonotype has only a few counts. The chain is built from TRBV7-2 and TRBJ2-1; D is undetermined. Trimming took 5 bases from V and 9 from J, leaving 11 bases between them. CDR3 size: 12 residues. Germline values: CDR1 SGHTA, CDR2 FQGNSA. The CDR3 protein is CASSHPDGEQFF. The CDR3, as DNA: TGTGCCAGCAGCCATCCTGACGGTGAGCAGTTCTTC.

This clonotype appeared many times. The rearrangement uses TRBV7-9 and TRBJ1-1, with 7 positions matching TRBD1. This CDR3 spans 14 amino acids. Germline CDR1 is SEHNR and CDR2 is FQNEAQ (reference sequence). The junction had 8 bases not matched to a gene; V was cut back by 5 bases and J by 5 bases. This CDR3 is CASSDTGDWTEAFF. Written as DNA, the CDR3 is TGTGCCAGCAGCGATACAGGGGATTGGACTGAAGCTTTCTTT.

This clonotype occurred a few times. This rearrangement joins TRBV5-1 to TRBJ2-6, with 7 bases identical to TRBD1. V gave up 4 bases and J gave up 3 bases; unmatched junction bases: 7. In germline, CDR1 is SGHRS, CDR2 YFSETQ. This CDR3 has 16 amino acids. The CDR3 is CASSPTTGDGANVLTF. CDR3 nucleotides: TGCGCCAGCAGCCCCACAACAGGGGATGGGGCCAACGTCCTGACTTTC.

At least ten counts were recorded for this clonotype. The chain carries TRBV6-2 or TRBV6-3 and TRBJ2-7; 7 bases align to TRBD2. Germline V lookup: CDR1 MNHEY, CDR2 SVGEGT. The length of the CDR3 is 14 residues. The V and J ends lost 2 bases and 5 bases, in that order; junction bases with no gene match: 6. CDR3 bases: TGTGCCAGCAGTTACGAGCGGGAAAGCGACGAGCAGTACTTC. Residues: CASSYERESDEQYF.

This clonotype turned up a few times. The genes are TRBV4-2 and TRBJ1-1, with 8 bases fitting TRBD1. There are 18 residues in the CDR3. Germline trimming cut 0 bases from V and 4 bases from J; bases unmatched to any gene: 13. The germline V gene encodes CDR1 LGHNA and CDR2 YNFKEQ. For the CDR3, the DNA is TGTGCCAGCAGCCAAGATCGGGAGACAGGGGCTAGGGGCACTGAAGCTTTCTTT. Translation gives CASSQDRETGARGTEAFF.

The chain carries TRBV5-1 and TRBJ2-7, with 9 bases fitting TRBD2. J was trimmed by 6 bases and V by 5 bases; bases with no gene match: 12. Germline CDR1 is SGHRS and CDR2 is YFSETQ. This CDR3 has 15 residues. The CDR3 nucleotides are TGCGCCAGCAGTGGGCCTAGCGGGAACCTCGGCGAGCAGTACTTC. This encodes CASSGPSGNLGEQYF.

This clonotype was observed many times. The chain carries TRBV5-1 and TRBJ2-2; 9 bases fit TRBD2. The length of the CDR3 is 15 residues. Looked up from germline, CDR1 is SGHRS and CDR2 is YFSETQ. With V trimmed by 5 bases and J by 5 bases, 7 bases remained unmatched. CDR3 sequence (DNA): TGCGCCAGCAGGATGGGGCTAGCGGGAACCGGGGAGCTGTTTTTT. Translation: CASRMGLAGTGELFF.

This chain links TRBV12-3 or TRBV12-4 with TRBJ2-1; tentative D call: TRBD2 (5 bases). Trimming removed 5 bases at V and 3 bases at J, with 17 bases between. The CDR3 loop spans 16 amino acids. DNA of the CDR3: TGTGCCAGCAGTCCTGTCTCGGGGAGCTACTACAATGAGCAGTTCTTC. Protein product: CASSPVSGSYYNEQFF.